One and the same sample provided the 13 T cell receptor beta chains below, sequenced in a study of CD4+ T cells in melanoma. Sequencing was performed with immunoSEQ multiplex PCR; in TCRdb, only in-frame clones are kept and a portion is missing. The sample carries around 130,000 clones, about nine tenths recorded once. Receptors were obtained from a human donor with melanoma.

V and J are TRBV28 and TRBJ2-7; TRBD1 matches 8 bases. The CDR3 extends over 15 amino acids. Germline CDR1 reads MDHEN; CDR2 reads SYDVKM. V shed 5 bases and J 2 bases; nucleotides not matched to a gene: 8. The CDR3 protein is CASSAPGTGTYEQYF. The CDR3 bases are TGTGCCAGCAGTGCGCCAGGGACAGGCACCTACGAGCAGTACTTC.

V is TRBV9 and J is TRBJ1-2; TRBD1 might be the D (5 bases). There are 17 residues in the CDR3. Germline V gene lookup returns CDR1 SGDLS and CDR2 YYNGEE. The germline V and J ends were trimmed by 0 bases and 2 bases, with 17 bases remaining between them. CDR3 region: CASSVGYSSGPNYGYTF. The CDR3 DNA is TGTGCCAGCAGCGTAGGATACTCGTCGGGGCCCAACTATGGCTACACCTTC.

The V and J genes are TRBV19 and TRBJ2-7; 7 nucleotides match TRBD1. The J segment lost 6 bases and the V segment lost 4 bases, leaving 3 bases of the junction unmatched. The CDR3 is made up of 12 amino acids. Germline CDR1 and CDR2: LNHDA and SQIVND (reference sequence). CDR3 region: CASSTTGIEQYF. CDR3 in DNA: TGTGCCAGTAGTACGACAGGGATCGAGCAGTACTTC.

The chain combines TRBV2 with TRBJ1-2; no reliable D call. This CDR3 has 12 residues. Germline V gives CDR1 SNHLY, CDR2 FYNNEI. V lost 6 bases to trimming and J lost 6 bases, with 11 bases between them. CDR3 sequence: CASSYVEDGYTF. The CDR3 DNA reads TGTGCCAGCAGCTATGTAGAGGATGGCTACACCTTC.

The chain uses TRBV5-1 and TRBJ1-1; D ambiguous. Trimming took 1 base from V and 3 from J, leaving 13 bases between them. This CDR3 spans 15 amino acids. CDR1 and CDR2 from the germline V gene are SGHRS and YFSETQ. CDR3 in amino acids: CASSLNGNRDTEAFF. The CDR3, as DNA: TGCGCCAGCAGCTTGAACGGGAATCGGGACACTGAAGCTTTCTTT.

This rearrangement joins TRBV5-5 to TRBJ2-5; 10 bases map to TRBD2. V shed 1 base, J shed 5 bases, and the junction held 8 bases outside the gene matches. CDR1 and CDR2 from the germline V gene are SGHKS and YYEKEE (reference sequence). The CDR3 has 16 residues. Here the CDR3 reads CASSLSQRGGLETQYF. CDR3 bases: TGTGCCAGCAGCTTGTCCCAGCGGGGGGGTTTGGAGACCCAGTACTTC.

The CDR3 DNA is TGTGCCTGGAGCGCAACAAGGACTAGCGGGGGGGCTGATGAGCAGTTCTTC. This encodes CAWSATRTSGGADEQFF. The gene calls are TRBV30 and TRBJ2-1, with 15 bases identical to TRBD2. The CDR3 sequence is 17 residues long. CDR1 is GTSNPN and CDR2 is SVGIG in the germline V gene (reference sequence). V lost 3 bases to trimming and J lost 8 bases; unmatched junction nucleotides: 11.

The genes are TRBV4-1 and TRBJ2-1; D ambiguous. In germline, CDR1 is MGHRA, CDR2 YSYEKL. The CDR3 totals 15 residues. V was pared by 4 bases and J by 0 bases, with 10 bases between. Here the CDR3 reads CASSPPRGSYNEQFF. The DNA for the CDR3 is TGCGCCAGCAGCCCTCCGAGAGGCTCCTACAATGAGCAGTTCTTC.

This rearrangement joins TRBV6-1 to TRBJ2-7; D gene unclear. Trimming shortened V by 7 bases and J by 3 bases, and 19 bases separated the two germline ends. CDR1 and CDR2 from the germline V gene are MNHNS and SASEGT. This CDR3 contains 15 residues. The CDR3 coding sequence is TGTGCCAGCACCCTTGGCTCATCCGGCGGCTACGAGCAGTACTTC. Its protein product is CASTLGSSGGYEQYF.

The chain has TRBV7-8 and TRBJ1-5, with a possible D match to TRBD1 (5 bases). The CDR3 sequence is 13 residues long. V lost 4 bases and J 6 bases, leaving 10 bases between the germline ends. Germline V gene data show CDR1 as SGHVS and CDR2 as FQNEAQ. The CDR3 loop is CASSWDVGQPQHF. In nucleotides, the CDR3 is TGTGCCAGCAGCTGGGACGTCGGTCAGCCCCAGCATTTT.

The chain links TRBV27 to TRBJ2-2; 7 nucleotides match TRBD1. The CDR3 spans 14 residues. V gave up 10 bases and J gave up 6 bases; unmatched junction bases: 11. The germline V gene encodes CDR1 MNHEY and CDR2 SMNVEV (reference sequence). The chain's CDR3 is CATSGGKGAGELFF. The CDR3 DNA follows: TGTGCCACCTCAGGGGGTAAGGGAGCCGGGGAGCTGTTTTTT.

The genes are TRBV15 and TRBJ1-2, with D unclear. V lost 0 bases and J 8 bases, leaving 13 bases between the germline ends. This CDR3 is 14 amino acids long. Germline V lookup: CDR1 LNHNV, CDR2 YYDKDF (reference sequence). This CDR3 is CATSRDKVRSGYTF. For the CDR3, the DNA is TGTGCCACCAGCAGAGATAAAGTCAGATCGGGCTACACCTTC.

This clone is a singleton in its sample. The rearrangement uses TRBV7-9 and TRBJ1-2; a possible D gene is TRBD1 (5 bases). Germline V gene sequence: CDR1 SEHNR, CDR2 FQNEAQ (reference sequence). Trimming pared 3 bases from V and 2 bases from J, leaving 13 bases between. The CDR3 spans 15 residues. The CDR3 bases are TGTGCCAGCAGCTTTAGTCTGGGGCGAAACTATGGCTACACCTTC. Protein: CASSFSLGRNYGYTF.